The clone carrying this T cell receptor (beta chain) was seen repeatedly, ten times or more. The sample belongs to a study of early T cells in non-severe SARS-CoV-2 infection. The TCR library protocol was used to attach unique molecular identifiers. These identifiers were attached to individual cDNA molecules. MiXCR, run by TCRdb on the 5' RACE reads, gives a single entry per CDR3 protein. Of tens of thousands of distinct CDR3 sequences listed, approximately 5.6% were seen once; the top ten hold 6.8%. V shed 4 bases and J shed 10 bases, with 15 bases lying between them. The CDR3 is made up of 14 amino acids. The germline V gene encodes CDR1 SGHNT and CDR2 YYREEE (reference sequence).

This clonotype originated in an adult who was a healthcare worker with PCR-confirmed SARS-CoV-2 infection or an uninfected control (not recorded which). Specimen: whole blood. The V and J genes are TRBV5-4 and TRBJ1-6; D gene unclear. CDR3 region: CASSPGGLLSPLHF. As DNA, the CDR3 is TGTGCCAGCAGCCCAGGTGGATTATTGTCACCCCTCCACTTT.